The 18 T cell receptor beta chains in this list originate from one sample, sequenced in a study of brain T cells in children with intractable seizures. TCRdb's table, derived via immunoSEQ multiplex PCR, lists solely in-frame clones and lacks some. The sample consists of 75,000 to 80,000 clones, 93% of them appearing once. The sequencing here drew on peripheral blood, taken at surgery. The origin of the receptors is a boy younger than two with tuberous sclerosis and intractable seizures.

The V call is TRBV27, the J call TRBJ1-2; D uncertain. V lost 0 bases and J 2 bases, leaving 10 bases between the germline ends. Per the germline V gene, CDR1 is MNHEY and CDR2 is SMNVEV (reference sequence). The CDR3 extends over 15 amino acids. For the CDR3, the DNA is TGTGCCAGCAGTTTATCCCCGCTGGGAAACTATGGCTACACCTTC. Protein product: CASSLSPLGNYGYTF.

A few counts support this clone. V and J are TRBV30 and TRBJ1-6; 7 bases align to TRBD1. This CDR3 is built from 13 residues. V dropped 1 base and J dropped 7; count of bases not matched to a gene: 1. Germline V CDR1 and CDR2: GTSNPN, SVGIG (reference sequence). DNA for the CDR3: TGTGCCTGGAGTGAGGGGGCGAATTCACCCCTCCACTTT. This sequence encodes CAWSEGANSPLHF.

V and J are TRBV7-3 and TRBJ2-3, with a tentative D call TRBD2 (6 bases). The V end lost 0 bases, the J end lost 1 base, and 11 bases lay between the germline ends. From germline, CDR1 is SGHTA and CDR2 FQGTGA. The CDR3 runs to 16 residues. The CDR3 DNA reads as TGTGCCAGCAGCTTAACGTGGCCGGGAGGCACAGATACGCAGTATTTT. Translation gives CASSLTWPGGTDTQYF. The variable domain in full, with the rest retrieved from reference TRBV7-3 and TRBJ2-3, is GAGVSQTPSNKVTEKGKYVELRCDPISGHTALYWYRQSLGQGPEFLIYFQGTGAADDSGLPNDRFFAVRPEGSVSTLKIQRTERGDSAVYLCASSLTWPGGTDTQYFGPGTRLTVL.

The chain recombines TRBV2 with TRBJ2-1; D possibly uses TRBD1 or TRBD2 (6 bases each). CDR1 is SNHLY and CDR2 is FYNNEI in the germline V gene. Trimming cost V 1 base and J 3 bases, with 10 bases left between them. The CDR3 extends over 15 amino acids. The CDR3 sequence is CASSEVGGLYNEQFF. The CDR3 DNA reads TGTGCCAGCAGTGAAGTCGGGGGCCTCTACAATGAGCAGTTCTTC.

The chain links TRBV5-4 to TRBJ1-3; D is unresolved. The CDR3 is made up of 14 amino acids. The ends were cut back, 1 base at V and 1 base at J, with 6 bases in the middle. From germline, CDR1 is SGHNT and CDR2 YYREEE (reference sequence). The DNA for the CDR3 is TGTGCCAGCAGCTTGCGGGGATCTGGAAACACCATATATTTT. This codes for CASSLRGSGNTIYF.

The CDR3 region has the DNA TGTGCCAGCTCACCCACCCCCCGATCCGGGGAGCTGTTTTTT. As protein: CASSPTPRSGELFF. The V call is TRBV18, the J call TRBJ2-2, with D unresolved. From germline, CDR1 is KGHSH and CDR2 LQKENI. V lost 3 bases to trimming and J lost 6 bases, with 11 bases between them. There are 14 residues in the CDR3.

The gene calls are TRBV18 and TRBJ2-7, with D hard to call. V was clipped by 0 bases and J by 0 bases, with 9 bases between them. Germline CDR1 KGHSH, CDR2 LQKENI. The CDR3 loop spans 15 amino acids. The DNA for the CDR3 is TGTGCCAGCTCACCACCCCGTGGGTTCTCCTACGAGCAGTACTTC. It encodes CASSPPRGFSYEQYF.

The V call is TRBV6-5, the J call TRBJ2-3; the D gene is possibly TRBD2 (6 bases). CDR1 MNHEY and CDR2 SVGAGI come from the germline V gene. Deletions cut 7 bases from V and 0 bases from J, with 11 bases between. This CDR3 comprises 14 residues. CDR3 bases: TGTGCCAGCACTGCCGGGACTAGCACAGATACGCAGTATTTT. Its translation is CASTAGTSTDTQYF.

This chain uses TRBV21-1 with TRBJ1-3; the table gives TRBD1 as D, unverified against the DNA. TRBV21-1 is an annotated pseudogene. The CDR3 runs 16 residues. CDR3 nucleotide sequence: TGTGCCAGCTATTTTAGACAGGGGGGCTCTGGAAACACCATATATTTT. It encodes CASYFRQGGSGNTIYF.

This chain links TRBV21-1 with TRBJ1-1; TRBD1 is taken as the D call from the table, unchecked against the DNA. TRBV21-1 is listed as a pseudogene. CDR3 length: 15 residues. The CDR3 DNA reads as TGTGCCAGCAGCAAAGGGGCAGGGGGAAACACTGAAGCTTTCTTT. The encoded protein is CASSKGAGGNTEAFF.

The CDR3 DNA sequence: TGTGCCAGCAGCCAGACTGTCGTCTCTGGAAACACCATATATTTT. The encoded protein is CASSQTVVSGNTIYF. The chain has TRBV14 and TRBJ1-3; D call uncertain. Germline CDR1 is SGHDN and CDR2 is FVKESK. CDR3 length: 15 residues. Trimming removed 3 bases at V and 0 bases at J, with 9 bases between.

There are a few counts of this clone. The rearrangement uses TRBV11-3 and TRBJ1-2; D not resolved. The ends were cut back, 0 bases at V and 13 bases at J, with 12 bases in the middle. The CDR3 extends over 12 amino acids. The germline V gene encodes CDR1 SGHNT and CDR2 YENEEA. The CDR3 sequence is CASSLDWKLATF. The CDR3 nucleotides read TGTGCCAGCAGCTTAGATTGGAAGCTGGCCACCTTC.

This rearrangement joins TRBV3-1 (or the pseudogene TRBV3-2) to TRBJ1-2, with D unclear. V dropped 5 bases and J dropped 3 bases, with 16 bases sitting between them. There are 15 residues in the CDR3. Germline V gene data show CDR1 as LGHDT and CDR2 as YNNKEL (reference sequence). CDR3 amino acids: CASSGNKKKYYGYTF. The CDR3 nucleotides are TGTGCCAGCAGCGGAAACAAAAAAAAGTACTATGGCTACACCTTC.

The genes are TRBV2 and TRBJ1-1; D not certain. Germline V CDR1 and CDR2: SNHLY, FYNNEI. The CDR3 has 16 amino acids. Trimming left V 0 bases short and J 1 base short, with 12 bases between. This CDR3 reads CASSEALWLSNTEAFF. DNA for the CDR3: TGTGCCAGCAGTGAAGCGCTATGGTTGTCGAACACTGAAGCTTTCTTT. Full variable domain (outside the CDR3, taken from reference TRBV2 and TRBJ1-1): EPEVTQTPSHQVTQMGQEVILRCVPISNHLYFYWYRQILGQKVEFLVSFYNNEISEKSEIFDDQFSVERPDGSNFTLKIRSTKLEDSAMYFCASSEALWLSNTEAFFGQGTRLTVV.

This chain uses TRBV27 with TRBJ2-4, with unresolved D. Trimming stripped 4 bases from V and 1 base from J, with 8 bases between. The germline gives CDR1 MNHEY, CDR2 SMNVEV (reference sequence). The length of the CDR3 is 14 residues. The CDR3 reads CASSSPFAKNIQYF. The CDR3, as DNA: TGTGCCAGCAGTTCCCCTTTTGCCAAAAACATTCAGTACTTC.

This sequence joins TRBV21-1 and TRBJ2-6; the table gives TRBD1 as D, unverified against the DNA. TRBV21-1 is tagged as a pseudogene. The length of the CDR3 is 18 residues. The CDR3 nucleotides are TGTGCCAGCAGAGATCCGGGACAGGGGCCCGACGGGGCCAACGTCCTGACTTTC. Its protein product is CASRDPGQGPDGANVLTF.

The V call is TRBV28, the J call TRBJ1-2; D is ambiguous. Germline-derived CDR1 and CDR2 are MDHEN and SYDVKM. Trimming took 6 bases from V and 7 from J, leaving 15 bases between them. The CDR3 extends over 13 amino acids. Here the CDR3 DNA reads TGTGCCAGCAGCGAGCGGGGATTCGGTGGCTACACCTTC. Translation gives CASSERGFGGYTF.

The chain joins TRBV30 to TRBJ1-5; no clear D. V lost 3 bases and J lost 9, with 15 bases in between. The CDR3 totals 13 residues. CDR1 and CDR2 from the germline V gene are GTSNPN and SVGIG (reference sequence). The CDR3 spells CAWSRFSEAPQHF. The DNA of the CDR3 is TGTGCCTGGAGCCGCTTCTCCGAGGCGCCCCAGCATTTT.